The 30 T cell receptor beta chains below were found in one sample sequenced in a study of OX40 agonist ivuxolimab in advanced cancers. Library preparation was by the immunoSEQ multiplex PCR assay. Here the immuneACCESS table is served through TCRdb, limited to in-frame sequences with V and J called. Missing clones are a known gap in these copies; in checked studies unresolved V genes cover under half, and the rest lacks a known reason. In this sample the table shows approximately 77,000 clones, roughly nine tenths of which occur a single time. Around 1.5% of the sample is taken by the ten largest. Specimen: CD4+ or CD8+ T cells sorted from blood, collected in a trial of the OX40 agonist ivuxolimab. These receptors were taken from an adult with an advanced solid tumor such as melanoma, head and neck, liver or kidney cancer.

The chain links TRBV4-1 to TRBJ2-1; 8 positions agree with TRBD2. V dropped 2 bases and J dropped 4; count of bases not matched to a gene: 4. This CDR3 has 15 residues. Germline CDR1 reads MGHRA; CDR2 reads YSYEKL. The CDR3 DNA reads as TGCGCCAGCAGCCAAACGGTAGCGGGGTACAATGAGCAGTTCTTC. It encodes CASSQTVAGYNEQFF.

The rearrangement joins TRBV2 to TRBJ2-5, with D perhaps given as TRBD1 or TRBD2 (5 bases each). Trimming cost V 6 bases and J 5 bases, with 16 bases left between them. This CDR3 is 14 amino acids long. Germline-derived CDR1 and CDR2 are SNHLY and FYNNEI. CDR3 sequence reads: CASRRFGAGETQYF. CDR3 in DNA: TGTGCCAGCAGGAGATTCGGGGCGGGCGAGACCCAGTACTTC.

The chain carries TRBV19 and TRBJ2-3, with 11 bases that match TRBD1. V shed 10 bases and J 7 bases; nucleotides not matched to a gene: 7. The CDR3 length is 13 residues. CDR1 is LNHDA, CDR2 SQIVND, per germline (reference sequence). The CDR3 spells CATSGTGGNTQYF. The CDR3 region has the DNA TGTGCCACGTCCGGGACAGGGGGAAATACGCAGTATTTT.

The CDR3 DNA reads as TGTGCCAGCAGCTTCCGGGACACCTACGAGCAGTACTTC. Translation: CASSFRDTYEQYF. The V gene is TRBV11-3, the J gene TRBJ2-7; the D gene is possibly TRBD1 (6 bases). V shed 3 bases and J shed 2 bases, with 8 bases lying between them. The CDR3 covers 13 residues. Germline V gene data show CDR1 as SGHNT and CDR2 as YENEEA.

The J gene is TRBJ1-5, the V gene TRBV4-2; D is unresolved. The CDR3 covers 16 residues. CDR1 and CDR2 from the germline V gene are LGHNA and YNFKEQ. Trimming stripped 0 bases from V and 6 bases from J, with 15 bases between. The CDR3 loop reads CASSQEYVQTGQPQHF. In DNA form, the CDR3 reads TGTGCCAGCAGCCAAGAGTATGTACAGACGGGTCAGCCCCAGCATTTT.

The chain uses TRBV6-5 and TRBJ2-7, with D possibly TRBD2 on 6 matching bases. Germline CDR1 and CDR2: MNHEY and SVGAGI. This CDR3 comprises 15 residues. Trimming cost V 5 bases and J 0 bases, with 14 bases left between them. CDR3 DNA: TGTGCCAGCAGTCGCCGGGACTTAAGCTCCTACGAGCAGTACTTC. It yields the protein CASSRRDLSSYEQYF.

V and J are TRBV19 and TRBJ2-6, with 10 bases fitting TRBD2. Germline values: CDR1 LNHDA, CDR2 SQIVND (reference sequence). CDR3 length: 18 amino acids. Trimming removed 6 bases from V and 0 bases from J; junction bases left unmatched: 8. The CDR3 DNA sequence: TGTGCCAGTAGCCGAATAGCGGGAGGCGCCTCTGGGGCCAACGTCCTGACTTTC. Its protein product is CASSRIAGGASGANVLTF.

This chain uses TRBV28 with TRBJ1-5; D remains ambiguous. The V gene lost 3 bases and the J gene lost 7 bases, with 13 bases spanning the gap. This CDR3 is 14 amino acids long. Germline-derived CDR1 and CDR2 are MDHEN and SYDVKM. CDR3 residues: CASSLRMGPQPQHF. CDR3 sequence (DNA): TGTGCCAGCAGTTTGAGAATGGGTCCCCAGCCCCAGCATTTT.

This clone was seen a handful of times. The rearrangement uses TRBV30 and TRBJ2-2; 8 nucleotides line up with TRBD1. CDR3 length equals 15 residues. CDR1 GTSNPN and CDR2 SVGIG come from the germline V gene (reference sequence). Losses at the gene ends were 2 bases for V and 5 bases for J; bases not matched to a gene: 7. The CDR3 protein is CAWSFWTGFTGELFF. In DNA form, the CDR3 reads TGTGCCTGGAGTTTTTGGACAGGGTTTACCGGGGAGCTGTTTTTT.

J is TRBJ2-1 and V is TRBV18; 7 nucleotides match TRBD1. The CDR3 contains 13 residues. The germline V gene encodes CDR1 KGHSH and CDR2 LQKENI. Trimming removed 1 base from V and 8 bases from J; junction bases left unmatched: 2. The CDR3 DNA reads TGTGCCAGCTCACCACGACAGGGCTATGAGCAGTTCTTC. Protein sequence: CASSPRQGYEQFF.

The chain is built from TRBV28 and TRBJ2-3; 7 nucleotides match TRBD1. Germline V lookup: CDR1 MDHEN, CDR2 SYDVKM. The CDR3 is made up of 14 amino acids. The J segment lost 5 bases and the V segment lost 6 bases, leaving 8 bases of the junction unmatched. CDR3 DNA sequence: TGTGCCAGCAGCCCTGGACAGGTGGAAGATACGCAGTATTTT. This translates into CASSPGQVEDTQYF.

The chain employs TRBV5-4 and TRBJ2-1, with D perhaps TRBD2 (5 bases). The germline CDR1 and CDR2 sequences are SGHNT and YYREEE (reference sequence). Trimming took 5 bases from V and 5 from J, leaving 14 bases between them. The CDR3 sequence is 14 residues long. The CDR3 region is CASSPASLNNEQFF. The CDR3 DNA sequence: TGTGCCAGCAGTCCCGCTAGCCTCAACAATGAGCAGTTCTTC.

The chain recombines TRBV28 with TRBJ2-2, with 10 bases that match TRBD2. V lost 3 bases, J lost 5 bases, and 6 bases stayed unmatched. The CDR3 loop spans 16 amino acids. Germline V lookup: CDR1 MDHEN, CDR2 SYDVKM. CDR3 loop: CASSFPSGSFTGELFF. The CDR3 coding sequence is TGTGCCAGCAGTTTTCCTAGCGGGAGTTTTACCGGGGAGCTGTTTTTT.

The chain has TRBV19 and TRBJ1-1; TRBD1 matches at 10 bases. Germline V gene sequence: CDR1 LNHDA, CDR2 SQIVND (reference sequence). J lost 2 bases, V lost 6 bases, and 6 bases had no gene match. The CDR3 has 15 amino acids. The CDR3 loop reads CASSGTGARNTEAFF. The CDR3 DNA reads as TGTGCCAGTAGCGGGACAGGGGCAAGAAACACTGAAGCTTTCTTT.

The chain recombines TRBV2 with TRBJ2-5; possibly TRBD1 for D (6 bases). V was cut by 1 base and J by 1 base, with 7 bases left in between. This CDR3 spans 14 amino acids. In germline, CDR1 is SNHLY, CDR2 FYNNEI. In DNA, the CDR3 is TGTGCCAGCAGTGAAGGGGACATCCAAGAGACCCAGTACTTC. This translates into CASSEGDIQETQYF.

The CDR3 loop reads CASSPVMGEQYF. CDR3 coding DNA: TGTGCCAGCAGCCCCGTCATGGGGGAGCAGTACTTC. This chain uses TRBV11-2 with TRBJ2-7; D remains unclear. Trimming took off 5 bases at V and 7 bases at J, with 12 bases between the two ends. Germline assignment: CDR1 SGHAT and CDR2 FQNNGV. The CDR3 has 12 residues.

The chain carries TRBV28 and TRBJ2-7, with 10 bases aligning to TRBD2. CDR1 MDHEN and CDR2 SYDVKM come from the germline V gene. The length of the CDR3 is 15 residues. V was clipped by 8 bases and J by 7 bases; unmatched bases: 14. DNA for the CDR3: TGTGCCAGCTTACAAGCGGGAGGGAGGGAGTATGAGCAGTACTTC. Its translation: CASLQAGGREYEQYF.

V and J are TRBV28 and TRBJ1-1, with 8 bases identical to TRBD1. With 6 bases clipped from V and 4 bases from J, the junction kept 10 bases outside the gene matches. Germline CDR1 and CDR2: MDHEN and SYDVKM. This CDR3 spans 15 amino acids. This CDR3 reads CASRSPQGALTEAFF. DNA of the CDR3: TGTGCCAGCAGGTCCCCTCAGGGGGCGCTCACTGAAGCTTTCTTT.

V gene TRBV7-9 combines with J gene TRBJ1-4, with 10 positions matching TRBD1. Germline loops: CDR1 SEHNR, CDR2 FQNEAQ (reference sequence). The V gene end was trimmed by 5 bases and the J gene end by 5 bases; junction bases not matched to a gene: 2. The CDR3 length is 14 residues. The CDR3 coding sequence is TGTGCCAGCAGCCGACAGGGGGCGAATGAAAAACTGTTTTTT. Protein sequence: CASSRQGANEKLFF.

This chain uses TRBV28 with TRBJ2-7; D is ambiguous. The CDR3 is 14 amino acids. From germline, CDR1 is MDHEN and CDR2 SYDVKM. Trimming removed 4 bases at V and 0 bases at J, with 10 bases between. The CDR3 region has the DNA TGTGCCAGCAGTTCACCGGGCCTCTCCTACGAGCAGTACTTC. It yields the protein CASSSPGLSYEQYF.

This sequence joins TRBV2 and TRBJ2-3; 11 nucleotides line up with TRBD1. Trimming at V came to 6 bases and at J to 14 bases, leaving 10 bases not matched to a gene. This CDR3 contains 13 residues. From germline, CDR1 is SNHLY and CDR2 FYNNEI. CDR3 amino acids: CASSGTGTGGLYF. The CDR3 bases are TGTGCCAGCAGCGGTACCGGGACAGGGGGGTTGTATTTT.

DNA of the CDR3: TGCGCCAGCAGCCAAGATTACACGGGGAATCAGCCCCAGCATTTT. It translates to CASSQDYTGNQPQHF. The genes are TRBV4-1 and TRBJ1-5; D gene ambiguous. Germline CDR1 reads MGHRA; CDR2 reads YSYEKL. V lost 0 bases, J lost 4 bases, and 10 bases lay in between. The CDR3 is 15 residues long.

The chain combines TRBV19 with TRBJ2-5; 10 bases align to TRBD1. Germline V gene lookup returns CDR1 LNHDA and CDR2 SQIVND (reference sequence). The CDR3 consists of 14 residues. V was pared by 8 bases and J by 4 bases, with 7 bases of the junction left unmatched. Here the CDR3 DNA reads TGTGCCAGTTCAGGGACAGGGGCCAGAGAGACCCAGTACTTC. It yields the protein CASSGTGARETQYF.

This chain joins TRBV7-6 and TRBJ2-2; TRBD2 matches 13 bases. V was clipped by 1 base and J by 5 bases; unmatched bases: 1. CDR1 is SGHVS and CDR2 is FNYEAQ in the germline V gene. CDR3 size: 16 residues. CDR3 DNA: TGTGCCAGCAGCTTAGGACTAGCGGGAGGTACCGGGGAGCTGTTTTTT. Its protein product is CASSLGLAGGTGELFF. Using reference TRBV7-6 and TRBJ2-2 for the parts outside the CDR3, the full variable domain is GAGVSQSPRYKVTKRGQDVALRCDPISGHVSLYWYRQALGQGPEFLTYFNYEAQQDKSGLPNDRFSAERPEGSISTLTIQRTEQRDSAMYRCASSLGLAGGTGELFFGEGSRLTVL.

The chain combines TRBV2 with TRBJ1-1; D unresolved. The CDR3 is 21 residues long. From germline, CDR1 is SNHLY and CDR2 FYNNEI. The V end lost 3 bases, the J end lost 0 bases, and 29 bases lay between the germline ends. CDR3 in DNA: TGTGCCAGCAGTGATGGAGGAGTCCGGGCTATCAGGAAGTCTATGAACACTGAAGCTTTCTTT. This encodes CASSDGGVRAIRKSMNTEAFF.

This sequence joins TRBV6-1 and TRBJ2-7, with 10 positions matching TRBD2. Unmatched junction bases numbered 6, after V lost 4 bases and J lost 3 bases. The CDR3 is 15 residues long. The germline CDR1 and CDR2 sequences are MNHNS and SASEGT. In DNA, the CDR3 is TGTGCCAGCAGTGCCTTAGCGGGAGGAAACTACGAGCAGTACTTC. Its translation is CASSALAGGNYEQYF.

The CDR3 DNA follows: TGTGCCAGCAGCTCCGTGCGATGGGGGGCAAGCTATGGCTACACCTTC. It encodes CASSSVRWGASYGYTF. V is TRBV7-9 and J is TRBJ1-2; tentative D call: TRBD1 (6 bases). The CDR3 runs to 16 residues. Germline V CDR1 and CDR2: SEHNR, FQNEAQ (reference sequence). Trimming left V 4 bases short and J 4 bases short, with 19 bases between.

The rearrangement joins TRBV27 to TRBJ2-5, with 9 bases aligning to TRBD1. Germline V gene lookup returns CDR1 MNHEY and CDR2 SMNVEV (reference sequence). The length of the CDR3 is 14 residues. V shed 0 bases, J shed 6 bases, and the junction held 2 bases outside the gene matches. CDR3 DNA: TGTGCCAGCAGTTTATCTAACAGGGGGCAGACCCAGTACTTC. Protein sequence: CASSLSNRGQTQYF.

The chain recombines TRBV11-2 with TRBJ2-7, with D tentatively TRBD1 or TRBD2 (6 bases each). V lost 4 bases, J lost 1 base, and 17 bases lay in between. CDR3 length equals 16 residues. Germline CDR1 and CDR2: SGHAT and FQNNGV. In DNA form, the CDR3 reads TGTGCCAGCAGCTCCGGTGGCAGGGGAGGATCCTACGAGCAGTACTTC. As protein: CASSSGGRGGSYEQYF. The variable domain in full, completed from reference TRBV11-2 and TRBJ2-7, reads EAGVAQSPRYKIIEKRQSVAFWCNPISGHATLYWYQQILGQGPKLLIQFQNNGVVDDSQLPKDRFSAERLKGVDSTLKIQPAKLEDSAVYLCASSSGGRGGSYEQYFGPGTRLTVT.

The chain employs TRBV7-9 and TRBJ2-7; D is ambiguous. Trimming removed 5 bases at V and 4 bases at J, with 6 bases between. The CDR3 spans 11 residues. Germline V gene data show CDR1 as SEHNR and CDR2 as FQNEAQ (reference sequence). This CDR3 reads CASSPIYEQYF. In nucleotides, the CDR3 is TGTGCCAGCAGCCCAATTTACGAGCAGTACTTC.